The source of this T cell receptor beta chain is a study of T-cell memory formation after mild COVID-19. V gave up 6 bases and J gave up 2 bases, with 26 bases separating them. The V gene's germline CDR1 is MNHNY and CDR2 SVGAGI (reference sequence). The CDR3 totals 18 residues. General study results and limits: The authors did not confirm SARS-CoV-2 specificity of second-wave clones peaking day 37. Contracting CD4+ clones lay largely in CM and EM, with CD8+ ones residing in EMRA. Later expanders leaned CD4+, whereas clones that contracted between day 15 and 85 were balanced CD4/CD8.

MiXCR, applied by TCRdb to the 5' RACE reads, yields one record per CDR3 protein. Of approximately 240,000 distinct CDR3 sequences in the sample, about a sixth are singletons; the top ten hold around 3.7%. Concerning this clonotype: Its target is not known.

Sequenced input: PBMCs or a T cell subset sorted from them (not recorded which). The sequence came from a man between 18 and 35 years old who had mild COVID-19 (a few samples of this study predate the infection). Cell type and time point are not known. The gene calls are TRBV6-6 and TRBJ2-7, with D possibly TRBD2 on 6 matching bases. The CDR3 region has the DNA TGTGCCAGCAGAGTCGAAAACGCGGGATGGGGTCCCACCTACGAGCAGTACTTC. Its translation: CASRVENAGWGPTYEQYF.